This T cell receptor (beta chain) originates from a study of cytomegalovirus exposure and HLA in healthy donors. Primers: 60 Vbeta forward and 13 Jbeta reverse. This table comes from immunoSEQ multiplex PCR, and its TCRdb copy is limited to in-frame clones, with some not included. In the table there are roughly 190,000 clones, 79% of which are singletons. The CDR3 is 17 residues long. Trimming took off 1 base at V and 10 bases at J, with 23 bases between the two ends. Germline CDR1 and CDR2: PRHDT and FYEKMQ (reference sequence). This clonotype was obtained from a woman in her forties or fifties in good health and CMV-seronegative. The chain recombines TRBV13 with TRBJ2-1; tentative D call: TRBD2 (7 bases). Sequenced sample: PBMCs. The CDR3 here is CASSLAMGGGRLREQFF. DNA of the CDR3: TGTGCCAGCAGCTTAGCAATGGGGGGGGGCCGCTTGAGGGAGCAGTTCTTC.